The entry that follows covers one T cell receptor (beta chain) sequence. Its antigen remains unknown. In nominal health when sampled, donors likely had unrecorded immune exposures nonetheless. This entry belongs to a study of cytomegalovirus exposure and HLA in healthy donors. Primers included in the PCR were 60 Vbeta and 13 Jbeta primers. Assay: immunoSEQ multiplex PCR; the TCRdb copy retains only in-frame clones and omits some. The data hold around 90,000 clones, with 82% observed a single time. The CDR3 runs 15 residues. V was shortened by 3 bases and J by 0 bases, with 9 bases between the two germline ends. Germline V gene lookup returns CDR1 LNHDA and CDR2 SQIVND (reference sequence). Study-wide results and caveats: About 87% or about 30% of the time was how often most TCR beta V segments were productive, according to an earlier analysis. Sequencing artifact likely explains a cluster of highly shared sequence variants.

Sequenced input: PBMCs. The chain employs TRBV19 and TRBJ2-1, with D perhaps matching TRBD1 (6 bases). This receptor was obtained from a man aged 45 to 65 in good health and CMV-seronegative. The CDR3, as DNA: TGTGCCAGTAGTATTTCAGGGGCCTCCTACAATGAGCAGTTCTTC. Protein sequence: CASSISGASYNEQFF.